This is a list of T cell receptor beta chains from one sample in a study of blood T cell dynamics during melanoma immunotherapy. TCRdb's table, derived via immunoSEQ multiplex PCR, lists solely in-frame clones and lacks some. The sample has fewer than 20,000 clones, 94% seen once. This specimen was effector memory CD8+ T cells from blood, taken from a patient treated with checkpoint blockade. The receptor source for this set is a human donor with melanoma. CDR3s leave out the opening cysteine and the closing phenylalanine or tryptophan.

j_gene	len	v_gene	CDR3aa
TRBJ2-1	11	TRBV5-1	ASSGPPYNEQF
TRBJ2-7	14	TRBV27	ASSFSTGGGLYEQY
TRBJ2-1	9	TRBV27	ASSLYNEQF
TRBJ2-3	15	TRBV7-3	ASSPVGLAGALDTQY
TRBJ2-3	13	TRBV4-1	ASRETSGSTDTQY
TRBJ2-4	11	TRBV27	ASSLSAGNIQY
TRBJ2-7	14	TRBV13	ASSLGQGQGIYEQY
TRBJ2-7	13	TRBV5-8	ASRAPLTGDYEQY
TRBJ1-5	15	TRBV19	ASSIVWTGGRNQPQH
TRBJ2-1	16	TRBV19	ASSMGWFVRPSEDEQF
TRBJ2-1	13	TRBV14	ASSQDVGKQNEQF
TRBJ2-5	13	TRBV28	ASIRAGGREETQY
TRBJ2-7	11	TRBV27	ASSPLLTYEQY
TRBJ2-2	16	TRBV7-9	ASSFLSAGVANTGELF
TRBJ2-5	11	TRBV10-3	AINPGQGETQY
TRBJ1-4	11	TRBV19	ASSSFPGEKLF
TRBJ2-7	11	TRBV5-6	ASSWAPDYEQY
NA	12	TRBV4-1	ASSQGTGVYEQY
TRBJ2-1	11	TRBV27	ASSFAGNNEQF
TRBJ2-1	13	TRBV7-6	ASSSTSGSYNEQF
TRBJ2-1	12	TRBV5-6	ASSLDPGGNEQF
TRBJ2-2	14	TRBV18	ASSPPERWNTGELF
TRBJ2-7	13	TRBV19	ASSPSVGKSYEQY
TRBJ2-7	13	TRBV7-8	ASSSPTGGTDEQY
TRBJ2-7	13	TRBV9	ASSVDNRFISEQY
TRBJ1-1	15	TRBV28	ASREDRGGYMNTEAF
TRBJ1-1	13	TRBV5-1	ASSKPNLMNTEAF
TRBJ2-2	15	TRBV11-2	ASSLAEWREGGGELF
TRBJ2-2	13	TRBV5-1	ASSLGGMRTGELF
TRBJ2-7	13	TRBV2	ASSEGTAKPQLGD
TRBJ2-7	12	TRBV27	ASSLGGVFYEQY
TRBJ1-1	9	TRBV7-6	ASSTGTEAF
TRBJ2-7	10	TRBV28	ASHGGSYEQY
TRBJ1-6	14	TRBV7-8	ASSPGAGTSDSPLH
TRBJ1-5	12	TRBV2	ASRMGQANQPQH
TRBJ2-5	13	TRBV4-1	ASSSTSGEGETQY
NA	13	TRBV28	ASRAGLAGADEQY
TRBJ2-6	16	TRBV29-1	SVEDSPRQGAGANVLT
TRBJ2-3	12	TRBV29-1	SVATGVNTDTQY
TRBJ2-2	13	TRBV2	ASMPGNFITGELF
TRBJ2-1	13	TRBV13	ASSPRTGAWNEQF
TRBJ1-5	13	TRBV19	ASSEFRGSNQPQH
TRBJ2-7	9	TRBV29-1	SVPDRNEQY
TRBJ2-1	11	TRBV28	ASSSTGYNEQF
TRBJ2-1	16	TRBV7-9	ASSSEALLEASYNEQF
TRBJ1-5	11	TRBV7-8	ASSLGGAQPQH
TRBJ1-2	13	TRBV5-6	ASSLYRARNYGYT
TRBJ2-7	13	TRBV9	ASSLESGQNYEQY